The clone carrying this T cell receptor beta chain appeared a few times. Its specificity is not known. CDR3 length: 18 residues. Germline CDR1 is SEHNR and CDR2 is FQNEAQ (reference sequence). The V and J ends lost 5 bases and 0 bases respectively, with 17 bases between them. The sample comes from a study of T cells in Graves' hyperthyroidism and ophthalmopathy. It was RNA transcripts that yielded the amplified TCR beta CDR3 regions. The HTBI set primed first-round TCR CDR3 RT-PCR. TCRdb processed the multiplex PCR reads anew with MiXCR; each CDR3 protein has one entry. The sample shows under 700,000 distinct CDR3 sequences, just over 45% of them seen only once. Study results and caveats: Blood shared most expanded thyroid clonotypes above 0.001. Before onset, ophthalmopathy was predicted by the model a median approximately 6.6 months earlier.

Patients showing uncontrolled infection, other autoimmune disease, pregnancy or lactation were ineligible. The sequence was obtained from a woman aged 18-35 years with Graves' hyperthyroidism. The chain couples TRBV7-9 to TRBJ2-6; tentative D call: TRBD1 (7 bases). The sequenced material came from peripheral blood or thyroid tissue (not recorded which). The CDR3 reads CASSPRQGGYSGANVLTF. The CDR3 bases are TGTGCCAGCAGCCCTAGACAGGGAGGCTACTCTGGGGCCAACGTCCTGACTTTC.